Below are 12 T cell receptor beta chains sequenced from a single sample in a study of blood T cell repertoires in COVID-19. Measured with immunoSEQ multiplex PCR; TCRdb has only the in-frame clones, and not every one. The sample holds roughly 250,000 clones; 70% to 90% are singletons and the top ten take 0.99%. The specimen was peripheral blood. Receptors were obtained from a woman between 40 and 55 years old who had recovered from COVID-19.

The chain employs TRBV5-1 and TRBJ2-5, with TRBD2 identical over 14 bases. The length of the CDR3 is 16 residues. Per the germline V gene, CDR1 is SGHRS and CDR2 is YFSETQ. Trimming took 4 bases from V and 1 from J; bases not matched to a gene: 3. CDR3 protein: CASSPGLAGAQETQYF. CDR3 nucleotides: TGCGCCAGCAGCCCGGGACTAGCGGGGGCCCAAGAGACCCAGTACTTC.

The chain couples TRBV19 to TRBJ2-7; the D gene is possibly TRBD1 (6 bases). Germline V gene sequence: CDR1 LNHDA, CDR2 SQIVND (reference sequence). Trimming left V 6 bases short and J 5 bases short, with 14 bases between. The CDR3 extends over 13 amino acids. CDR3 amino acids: CASRKQGWDEQYF. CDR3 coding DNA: TGTGCCAGTAGGAAACAGGGATGGGACGAGCAGTACTTC. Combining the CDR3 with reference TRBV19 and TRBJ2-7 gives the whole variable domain DGGITQSPKYLFRKEGQNVTLSCEQNLNHDAMYWYRQDPGQGLRLIYYSQIVNDFQKGDIAEGYSVSREKKESFPLTVTSAQKNPTAFYLCASRKQGWDEQYFGPGTRLTVT.

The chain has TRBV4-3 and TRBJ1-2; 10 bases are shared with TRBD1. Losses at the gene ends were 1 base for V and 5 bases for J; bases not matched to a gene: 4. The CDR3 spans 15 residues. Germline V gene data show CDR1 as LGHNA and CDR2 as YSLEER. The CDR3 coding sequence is TGCGCCAGCAGCCAAGGGGGGACAGGGGTATATGGCTACACCTTC. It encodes CASSQGGTGVYGYTF.

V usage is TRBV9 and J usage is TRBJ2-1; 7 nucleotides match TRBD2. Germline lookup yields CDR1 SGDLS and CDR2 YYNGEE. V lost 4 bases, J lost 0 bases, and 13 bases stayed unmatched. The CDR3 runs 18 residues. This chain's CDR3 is CASSPTTQAGSSYNEQFF. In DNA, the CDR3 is TGTGCCAGCAGCCCCACGACCCAAGCGGGGAGCTCCTACAATGAGCAGTTCTTC.

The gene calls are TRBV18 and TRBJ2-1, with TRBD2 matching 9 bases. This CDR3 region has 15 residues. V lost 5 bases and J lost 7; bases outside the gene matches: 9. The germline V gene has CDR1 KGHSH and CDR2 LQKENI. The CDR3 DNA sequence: TGTGCCAGCTCAACCAAAGCGGGAGGTGGGAATGAGCAGTTCTTC. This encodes CASSTKAGGGNEQFF.

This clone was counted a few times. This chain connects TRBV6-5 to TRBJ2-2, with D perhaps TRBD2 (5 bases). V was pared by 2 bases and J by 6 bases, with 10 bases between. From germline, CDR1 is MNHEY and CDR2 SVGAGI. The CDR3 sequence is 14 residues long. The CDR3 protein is CASSYRAGAGELFF. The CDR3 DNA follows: TGTGCCAGCAGTTACAGGGCGGGTGCCGGGGAGCTGTTTTTT.

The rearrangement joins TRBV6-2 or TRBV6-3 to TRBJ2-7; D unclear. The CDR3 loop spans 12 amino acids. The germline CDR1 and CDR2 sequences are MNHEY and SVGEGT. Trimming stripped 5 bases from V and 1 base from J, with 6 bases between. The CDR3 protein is CASSAGSYEQYV. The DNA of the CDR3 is TGTGCCAGCAGTGCCGGGTCCTACGAGCAGTACGTC.

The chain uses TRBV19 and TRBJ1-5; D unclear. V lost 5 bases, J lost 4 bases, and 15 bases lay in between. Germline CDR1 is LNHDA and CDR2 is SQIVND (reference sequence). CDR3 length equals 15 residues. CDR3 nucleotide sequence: TGTGCCAGTAGTCCGGTCCCCCCGGGGAATCAGCCCCAGCATTTT. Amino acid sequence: CASSPVPPGNQPQHF.

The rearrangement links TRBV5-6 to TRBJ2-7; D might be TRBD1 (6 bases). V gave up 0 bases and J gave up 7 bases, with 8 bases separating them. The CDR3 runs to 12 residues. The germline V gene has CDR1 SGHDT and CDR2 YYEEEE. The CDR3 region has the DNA TGTGCCAGCAGCTTGGGAAGGGGGGAGCAGTACTTC. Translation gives CASSLGRGEQYF.

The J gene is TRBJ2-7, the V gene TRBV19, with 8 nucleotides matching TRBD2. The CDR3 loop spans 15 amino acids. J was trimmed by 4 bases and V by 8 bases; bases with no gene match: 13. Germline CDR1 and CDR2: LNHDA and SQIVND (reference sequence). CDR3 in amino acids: CASSGGSGSRYEQYF. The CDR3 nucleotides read TGTGCCAGTTCGGGCGGCAGCGGGAGTCGGTACGAGCAGTACTTC.

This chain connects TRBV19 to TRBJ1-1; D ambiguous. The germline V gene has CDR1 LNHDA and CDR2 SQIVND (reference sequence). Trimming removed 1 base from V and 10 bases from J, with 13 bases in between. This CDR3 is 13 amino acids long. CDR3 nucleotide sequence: TGTGCCAGTAGTATAGGCGGGCACGCAGGAGCTTTCTTT. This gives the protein CASSIGGHAGAFF.

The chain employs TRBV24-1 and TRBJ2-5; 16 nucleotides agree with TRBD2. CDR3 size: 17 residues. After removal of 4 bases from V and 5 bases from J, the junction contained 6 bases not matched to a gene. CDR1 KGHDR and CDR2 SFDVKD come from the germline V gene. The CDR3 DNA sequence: TGTGCCACCAGTGAATGGGGACTAGCGGGAGGGGTGGAGACCCAGTACTTC. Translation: CATSEWGLAGGVETQYF.